These T cell receptor beta chains were read from a single sample in a study of tumor-infiltrating lymphocytes in primary liver carcinoma. Each CDR3 protein gets one entry after TCRdb re-called the multiplex PCR reads with MiXCR. The repertoire consists of tens of thousands of distinct CDR3 sequences, with 71% occurring once and the leading ten covering under 45%. Sequencing input: liver tumor tissue from sampling region 4. All receptors derive from a man aged 40-49 years with primary liver carcinoma and hepatitis B virus infection. Both conserved end residues are part of each CDR3. A D gene is named only where the DNA matches it firmly. The size field is filled for only some rows; it gives once, few, many or a size class.

TGCGCCAGCAGCTTACATCTCATGACGAACACCGGGGAGCTGTTTTTT CASSLHLMTNTGELFF TRBJ2-2 . . TRBV5-1
TGTACAAGCAGCCAAGAGTACGGACAGGGTTTTTGGACTGAAGCCTTCTTT CTSSQEYGQGFWTEAFF TRBJ1-1 TRBD1 . TRBV4-2
TGTGCCAGCAGCTTAGGCGTACCGGCACTCCCCCACAATAAGCAGTTCTTC CASSLGVPALPHNKQFF TRBJ2-1 . . TRBV11-3
TGCGCCAGCAGTGAAATCGTTAACTATGGCTGCACCTTC CASSEIVNYGCTF TRBJ1-2 . few TRBV10-2
TGTGCCAGCAACCTGGGACTAGCGGGGGCCACAGATACGCAGTATTTT CASNLGLAGATDTQYF TRBJ2-3 TRBD2 . TRBV12-3/TRBV12-4
TGCAGCGTGACTCCATCCTCCTACGAGCAGTATTTC CSVTPSSYEQYF TRBJ2-7 . . TRBV29-1
TGTGCCAGCTCACCATCTAAGGGGGGGGACAATGAGCAGTTCTTC CASSPSKGGDNEQFF TRBJ2-1 . few TRBV18
TGTGCCAGCAGTTTGGGCAGCGGCAATCAGCCCCAGCATTTT CASSLGSGNQPQHF TRBJ1-5 . . TRBV6-6
TGTGCCTGGAATGTTGCCCTAGTCAAAAACATTCAGTACTTC CAWNVALVKNIQYF TRBJ2-4 . . TRBV30
TGTGTCAGCGGTTTTCCCGGGACTAGCGGGACCAAAAACATTCAGTACTTC CVSGFPGTSGTKNIQYF TRBJ2-4 TRBD2 . TRBV11-1
TGTGCCAGCAGTCTTAGGGCTTCAGCCTATGGCTACACCTTC CASSLRASAYGYTF TRBJ1-2 . . TRBV12-3/TRBV12-4
TGTGCCAGTAGCTTCGTGAGCGGGGGCGACAATGAGCAGTTCTTC CASSFVSGGDNEQFF TRBJ2-1 TRBD2 . TRBV7-3
TGCGTCATCAGTCCGCTAGGACAGGGAGGGCAAGAGACCCAGTACTTC CVISPLGQGGQETQYF TRBJ2-5 . . TRBV5-1